This record covers a single TCR beta chain. Its specificity is not known. Sequencing was performed with immunoSEQ multiplex PCR; in TCRdb, only in-frame clones are kept and a portion is missing. Of approximately 600,000 clones listed, about 95% were seen once; the top ten hold about 0.11%. The data were taken from a study of shared clonotypes between healthy human individuals. The naive CD8 population came from CD45RO-negative cells selected for CCR7, without terminally differentiated effector memory CD45RA+ cells. Broader study findings: For sorted subsets, rarefaction showed incomplete sequencing despite large depth.

The receptor was derived from a woman under 40 in good health. Specimen: naive CD8+ T cells sorted from blood.

As DNA, the CDR3 is TGTGCCACCAGCGGCCTGACTGGAGCGGGAGACTCCTCTCGAGAGCAGTACTTC. Protein product: CATSGLTGAGDSSREQYF. V gene TRBV15 combines with J gene TRBJ2-7, with 8 positions matching TRBD2. The CDR3 is 18 amino acids. Germline V gene data show CDR1 as LNHNV and CDR2 as YYDKDF (reference sequence). After removal of 5 bases from V and 7 bases from J, the junction contained 22 bases not matched to a gene.